The T cell receptor (beta chain) described here comes from a study of T-cell reconstitution after alpha-beta-depleted transplantation in children. Notes on the study in general: High day-60 TCRbeta diversity in some patients came from surviving recipient T cells and thymic progenitors.

This clonotype was seen many times. Its specificity is unknown. The library targeted TCRbeta and was prepared with unique molecular identifiers. TCRdb recomputed calls from the PCR reads with MiXCR, one row per CDR3 protein. Among about 20,000 distinct CDR3 sequences listed, 13% were seen once. The V end was cut by 6 bases, the J end by 5 bases, with 11 bases between. In germline, CDR1 is MNHEY, CDR2 SVGEGT. This CDR3 has 12 amino acids. The sample here was PBMCs, mostly from graft donor cells, taken 60 days after TCRalphabeta/CD19-depleted stem cell transplant. This sequence originates from a female patient aged 2-15 years who had a stem cell transplant for congenital amegakaryocytic thrombocytopenia, so the T cells may come from the graft donor. The rearrangement links TRBV6-2 or TRBV6-3 to TRBJ2-7; D unresolved. CDR3 sequence: CASRGYVNEQYF. DNA for the CDR3: TGTGCCAGCAGGGGGTACGTTAACGAGCAGTACTTC.